This T cell receptor (beta chain) comes out of a study of cytomegalovirus exposure and HLA in healthy donors. PCR employed 60 Vbeta and 13 Jbeta primers. Using immunoSEQ multiplex PCR, the repertoire was profiled, and TCRdb retains in-frame clones only, with some absent. Here the sample spans 120,000 or so clones, 75% to 85% being singletons. V gave up 6 bases and J gave up 11 bases, with 11 bases separating them. The CDR3 covers 11 residues. Germline lookup yields CDR1 LNHDA and CDR2 SQIVND (reference sequence). General study findings and limits: Rates of TCR association differed by HLA locus in a later analysis, with DRB1 highest and HLA-C lowest. Exclusion applied to some V segments, including TRBV6-2 and TRBV6-3, as they were indistinguishable.

On this clone itself: Antigen specificity is unknown.

Sampled while nominally healthy, donors likely had unrecorded immune exposures. The sample consisted of PBMCs. The chain employs TRBV19 and TRBJ1-5, with D possibly matching TRBD1 (6 bases). The receptor's source is a woman between 45 and 60 years old in good health and CMV-seropositive. CDR3 coding DNA: TGTGCCAGTAGAGACAGGCGGTCCCAGCATTTT. It yields the protein CASRDRRSQHF.